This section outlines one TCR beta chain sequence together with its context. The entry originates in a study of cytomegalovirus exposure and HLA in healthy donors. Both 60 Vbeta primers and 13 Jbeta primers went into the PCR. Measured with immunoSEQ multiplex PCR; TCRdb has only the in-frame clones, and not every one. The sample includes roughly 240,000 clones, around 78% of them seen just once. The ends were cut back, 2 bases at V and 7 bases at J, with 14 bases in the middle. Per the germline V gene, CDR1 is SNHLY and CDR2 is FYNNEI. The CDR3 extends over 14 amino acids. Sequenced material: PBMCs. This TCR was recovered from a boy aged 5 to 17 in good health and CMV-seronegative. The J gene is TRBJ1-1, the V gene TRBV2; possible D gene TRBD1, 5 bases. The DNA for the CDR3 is TGTGCCAGCAGTGAAATGCAGGGATACGGTGAAGCTTTCTTT. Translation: CASSEMQGYGEAFF. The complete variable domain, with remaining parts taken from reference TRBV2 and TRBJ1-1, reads EPEVTQTPSHQVTQMGQEVILRCVPISNHLYFYWYRQILGQKVEFLVSFYNNEISEKSEIFDDQFSVERPDGSNFTLKIRSTKLEDSAMYFCASSEMQGYGEAFFGQGTRLTVV.